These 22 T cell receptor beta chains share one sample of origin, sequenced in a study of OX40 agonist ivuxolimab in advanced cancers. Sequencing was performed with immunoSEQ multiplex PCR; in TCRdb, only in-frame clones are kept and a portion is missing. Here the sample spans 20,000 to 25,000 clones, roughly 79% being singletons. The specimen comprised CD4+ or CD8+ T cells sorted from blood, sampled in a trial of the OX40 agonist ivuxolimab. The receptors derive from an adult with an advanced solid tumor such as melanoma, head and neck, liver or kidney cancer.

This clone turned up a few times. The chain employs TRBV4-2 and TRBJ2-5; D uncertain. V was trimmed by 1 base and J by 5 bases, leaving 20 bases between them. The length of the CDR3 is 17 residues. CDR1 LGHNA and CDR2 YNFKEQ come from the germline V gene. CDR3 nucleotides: TGTGCCAGCAGCCAAGCCAGGACCGCCTTCAACTGGGAGACCCAGTACTTC. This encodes CASSQARTAFNWETQYF.

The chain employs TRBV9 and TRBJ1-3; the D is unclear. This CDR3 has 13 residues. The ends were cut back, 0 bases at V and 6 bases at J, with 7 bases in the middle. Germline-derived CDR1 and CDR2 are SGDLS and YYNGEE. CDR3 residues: CASSVGFQNTIYF. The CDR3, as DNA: TGTGCCAGCAGCGTAGGGTTCCAAAACACCATATATTTT. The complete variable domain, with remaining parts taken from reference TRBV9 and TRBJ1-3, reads DSGVTQTPKHLITATGQRVTLRCSPRSGDLSVYWYQQSLDQGLQFLIQYYNGEERAKGNILERFSAQQFPDLHSELNLSSLELGDSALYFCASSVGFQNTIYFGEGSWLTVV.

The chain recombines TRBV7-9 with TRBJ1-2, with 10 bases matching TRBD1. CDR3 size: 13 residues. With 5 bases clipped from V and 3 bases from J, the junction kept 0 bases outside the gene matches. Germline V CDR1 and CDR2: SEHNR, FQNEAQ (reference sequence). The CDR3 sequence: CASSGQGDYGYTF. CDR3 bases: TGTGCCAGCAGCGGACAGGGGGACTATGGCTACACCTTC. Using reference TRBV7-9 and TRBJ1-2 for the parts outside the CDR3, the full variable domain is DTGVSQNPRHKITKRGQNVTFRCDPISEHNRLYWYRQTLGQGPEFLTYFQNEAQLEKSRLLSDRFSAERPKGSFSTLEIQRTEQGDSAMYLCASSGQGDYGYTFGSGTRLTVV.

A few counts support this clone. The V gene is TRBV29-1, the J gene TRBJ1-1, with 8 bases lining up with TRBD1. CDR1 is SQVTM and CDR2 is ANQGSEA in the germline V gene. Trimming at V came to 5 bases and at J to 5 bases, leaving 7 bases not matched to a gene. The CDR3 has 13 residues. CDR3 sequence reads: CSVQGQGYTEAFF. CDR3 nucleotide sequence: TGCAGCGTTCAAGGACAGGGCTATACTGAAGCTTTCTTT.

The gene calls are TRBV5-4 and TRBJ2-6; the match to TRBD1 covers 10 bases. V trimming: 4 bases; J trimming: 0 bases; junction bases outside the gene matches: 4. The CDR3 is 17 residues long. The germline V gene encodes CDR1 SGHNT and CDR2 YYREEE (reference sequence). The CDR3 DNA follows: TGTGCCAGCAGCCCGCGGACAGGGGGCTCTGGGGCCAACGTCCTGACTTTC. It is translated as CASSPRTGGSGANVLTF.

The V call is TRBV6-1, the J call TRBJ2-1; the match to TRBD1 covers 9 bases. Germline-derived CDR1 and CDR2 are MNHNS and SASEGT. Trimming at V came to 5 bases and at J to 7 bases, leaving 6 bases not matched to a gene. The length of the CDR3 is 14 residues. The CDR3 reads CASSMDRGGNEQFF. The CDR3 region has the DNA TGTGCCAGCAGTATGGACAGGGGAGGTAATGAGCAGTTCTTC.

This CDR3 reads CASSQTSVLYYGYTF. The CDR3 DNA is TGTGCCAGCAGTCAAACCTCAGTATTGTACTATGGCTACACCTTC. V usage is TRBV28 and J usage is TRBJ1-2, with D uncertain. There are 15 residues in the CDR3. Deletions cut 5 bases from V and 3 bases from J, with 16 bases between. Per germline, CDR1 MDHEN and CDR2 SYDVKM.

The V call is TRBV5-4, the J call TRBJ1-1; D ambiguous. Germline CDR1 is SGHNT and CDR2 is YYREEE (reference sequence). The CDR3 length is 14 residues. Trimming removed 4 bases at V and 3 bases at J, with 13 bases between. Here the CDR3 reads CASSLLQADTEAFF. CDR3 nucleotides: TGTGCCAGCAGCCTACTCCAAGCGGACACTGAAGCTTTCTTT.

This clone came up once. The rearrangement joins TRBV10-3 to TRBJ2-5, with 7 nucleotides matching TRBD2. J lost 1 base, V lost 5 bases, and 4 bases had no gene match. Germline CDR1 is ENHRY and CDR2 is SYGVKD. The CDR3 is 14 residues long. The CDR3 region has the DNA TGTGCCATCAGTCCTTCTAGCGGCCAAGAGACCCAGTACTTC. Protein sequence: CAISPSSGQETQYF.

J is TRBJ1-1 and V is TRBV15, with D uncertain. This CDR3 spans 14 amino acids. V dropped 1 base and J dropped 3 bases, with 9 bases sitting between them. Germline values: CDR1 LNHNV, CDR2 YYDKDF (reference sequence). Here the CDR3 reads CATSRVYRDTEAFF. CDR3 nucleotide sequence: TGTGCCACCAGCAGAGTTTACCGGGACACTGAAGCTTTCTTT.

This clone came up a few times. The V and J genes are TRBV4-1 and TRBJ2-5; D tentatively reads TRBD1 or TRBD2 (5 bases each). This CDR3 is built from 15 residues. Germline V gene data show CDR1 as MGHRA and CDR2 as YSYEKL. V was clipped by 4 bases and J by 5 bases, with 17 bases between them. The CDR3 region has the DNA TGCGCCAGCAGCCCGGGACCTCCCGGACGGGAGACCCAGTACTTC. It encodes CASSPGPPGRETQYF.

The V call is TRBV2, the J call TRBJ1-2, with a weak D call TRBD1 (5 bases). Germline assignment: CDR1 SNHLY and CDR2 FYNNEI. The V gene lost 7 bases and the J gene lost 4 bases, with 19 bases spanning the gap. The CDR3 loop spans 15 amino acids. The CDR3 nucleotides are TGTGCCAGCAACGAACAGGCGGGACCAATCTATGGCTACACCTTC. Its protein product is CASNEQAGPIYGYTF. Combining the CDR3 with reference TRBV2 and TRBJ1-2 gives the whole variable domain EPEVTQTPSHQVTQMGQEVILRCVPISNHLYFYWYRQILGQKVEFLVSFYNNEISEKSEIFDDQFSVERPDGSNFTLKIRSTKLEDSAMYFCASNEQAGPIYGYTFGSGTRLTVV.

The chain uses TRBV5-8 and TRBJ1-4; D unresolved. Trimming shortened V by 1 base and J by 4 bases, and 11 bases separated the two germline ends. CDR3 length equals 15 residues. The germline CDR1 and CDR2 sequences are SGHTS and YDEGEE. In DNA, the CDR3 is TGTGCCAGCAGCTTGCGGCCAGGTCTTAATGAAAAACTGTTTTTT. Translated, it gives CASSLRPGLNEKLFF.

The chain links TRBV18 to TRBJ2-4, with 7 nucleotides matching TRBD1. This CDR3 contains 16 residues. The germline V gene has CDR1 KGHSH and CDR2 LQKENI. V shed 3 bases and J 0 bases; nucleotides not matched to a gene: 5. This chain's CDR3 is CASSPSTGIAKNIQYF. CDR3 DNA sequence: TGTGCCAGCTCACCGTCGACAGGGATAGCCAAAAACATTCAGTACTTC.

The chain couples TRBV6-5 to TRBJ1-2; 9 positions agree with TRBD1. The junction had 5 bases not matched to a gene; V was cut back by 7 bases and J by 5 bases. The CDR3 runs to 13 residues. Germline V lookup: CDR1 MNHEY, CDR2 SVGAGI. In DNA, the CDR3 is TGTGCCAGCACCACAGGGGGCCGGTATGGCTACACCTTC. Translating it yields CASTTGGRYGYTF.

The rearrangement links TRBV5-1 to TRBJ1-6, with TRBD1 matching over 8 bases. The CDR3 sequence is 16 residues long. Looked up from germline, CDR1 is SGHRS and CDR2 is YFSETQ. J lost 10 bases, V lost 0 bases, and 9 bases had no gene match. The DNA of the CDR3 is TGCGCCAGCAGCTTGGTCCGGGGGCAGGGGGCATCACCCCTCCACTTT. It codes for CASSLVRGQGASPLHF.

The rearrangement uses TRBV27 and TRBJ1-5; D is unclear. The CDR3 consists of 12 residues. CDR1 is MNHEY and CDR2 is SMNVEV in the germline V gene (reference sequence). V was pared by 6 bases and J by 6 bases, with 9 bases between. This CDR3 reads CASSPSGQPQHF. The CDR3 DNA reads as TGTGCCAGCAGCCCGTCGGGTCAGCCCCAGCATTTT.

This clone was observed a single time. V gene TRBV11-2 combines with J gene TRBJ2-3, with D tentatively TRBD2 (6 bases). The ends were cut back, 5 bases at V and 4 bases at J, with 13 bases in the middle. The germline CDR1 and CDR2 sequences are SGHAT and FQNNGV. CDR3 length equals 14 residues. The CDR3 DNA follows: TGTGCCAGCAGCCCTCTCTCGGGGGCAGATACGCAGTATTTT. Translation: CASSPLSGADTQYF.

The CDR3 reads CASSLHGELFF. CDR3 coding DNA: TGTGCCAGCAGCTTACACGGGGAGCTGTTTTTT. The chain joins TRBV5-4 to TRBJ2-2; D gene uncertain. The CDR3 is 11 residues long. Trimming pared 2 bases from V and 7 bases from J, leaving 3 bases between. CDR1 and CDR2 from the germline V gene are SGHNT and YYREEE (reference sequence).

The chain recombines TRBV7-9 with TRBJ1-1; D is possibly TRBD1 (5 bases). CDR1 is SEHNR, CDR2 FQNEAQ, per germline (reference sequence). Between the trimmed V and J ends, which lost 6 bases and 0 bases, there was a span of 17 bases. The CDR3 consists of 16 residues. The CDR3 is CASSWGRNSLNTEAFF. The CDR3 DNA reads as TGTGCCAGCAGTTGGGGACGGAACAGCCTGAACACTGAAGCTTTCTTT.

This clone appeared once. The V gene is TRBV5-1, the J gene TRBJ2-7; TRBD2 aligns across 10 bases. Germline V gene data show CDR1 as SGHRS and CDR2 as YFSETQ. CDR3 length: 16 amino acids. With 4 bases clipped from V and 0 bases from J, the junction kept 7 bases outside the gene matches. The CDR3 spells CASSGRLAGHSYEQYF. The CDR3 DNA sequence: TGCGCCAGCAGCGGACGACTAGCGGGCCACTCCTACGAGCAGTACTTC.

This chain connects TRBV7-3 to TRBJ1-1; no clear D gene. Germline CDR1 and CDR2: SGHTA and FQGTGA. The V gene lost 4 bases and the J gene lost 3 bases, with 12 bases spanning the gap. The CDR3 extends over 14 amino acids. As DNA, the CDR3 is TGTGCCAGCAGCTCGATGGCAGGATACACTGAAGCTTTCTTT. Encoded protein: CASSSMAGYTEAFF.